One and the same sample provided the 10 T cell receptor beta chains below, sequenced in a study of blood T cells in healthy people across ages. Together with a sample-barcoded 5' primer, a J-beta primer mix was included in a second PCR lasting roughly 6 to 12 cycles. TCRdb reprocessed the 5' RACE reads with MiXCR, giving one entry per CDR3 protein. This table has roughly 800,000 distinct CDR3 sequences, 58% appearing once. The sample was blood. These receptors were collected from a man in his thirties or forties in good health.

The chain couples TRBV5-1 to TRBJ2-4; 7 bases are a match to TRBD1. The end of the DNA aligns better with TRBJ2-7, so the J call may be wrong. The CDR3 is made up of 14 amino acids. CDR1 SGHRS and CDR2 YFSETQ come from the germline V gene. CDR3 loop: CASSIKTGFDEQYF. Written as DNA, the CDR3 is TGCGCCAGCAGCATCAAGACAGGGTTCGACGAGCAGTACTTC.

CDR3 in DNA: TGCGCCAGCAGCTTGGATGGGGCAGGGGGCGCGGGGAATGAGCAGTACTTC. Protein product: CASSLDGAGGAGNEQYF. The chain recombines TRBV5-1 with TRBJ2-7, with TRBD1 identical over 8 bases. CDR3 length equals 17 residues. Germline trimming cut 0 bases from V and 7 bases from J; bases unmatched to any gene: 15. CDR1 and CDR2 from the germline V gene are SGHRS and YFSETQ.

The V gene is TRBV3-1, the J gene TRBJ2-5, with 9 bases fitting TRBD1. V lost 4 bases, J lost 11 bases, and 14 bases stayed unmatched. Germline V gene lookup returns CDR1 LGHDT and CDR2 YNNKEL (reference sequence). This CDR3 comprises 15 residues. The CDR3 coding sequence is TGTGCCAGCAGCCGCGGGACAGGGAAAATCAATGAGCAGTACTTC. The encoded protein is CASSRGTGKINEQYF.

The chain employs TRBV4-2 and TRBJ1-6; D is ambiguous. The CDR3 is made up of 11 amino acids. The V gene's germline CDR1 is LGHNA and CDR2 YNFKEQ. V dropped 0 bases and J dropped 9 bases, with 0 bases sitting between them. This CDR3 is CASSQDSPLHF. CDR3 sequence (DNA): TGTGCCAGCAGCCAAGATTCACCCCTCCACTTT.

This chain joins TRBV20-1 and TRBJ2-5; D is unresolved. Judging by the DNA end, TRBJ2-7 fits better; the J call may be wrong. This CDR3 is 11 amino acids long. Germline values: CDR1 DFQATT, CDR2 SNEGSKA (reference sequence). The CDR3 sequence is CSASPLHEQYF. The CDR3 nucleotides are TGCAGTGCTAGCCCCCTACACGAGCAGTACTTC.

This clonotype was observed a few times. Since a much larger clone is just one base distant, this may be a read error. J is TRBJ2-5 and V is TRBV7-8; D gene ambiguous. The germline V gene encodes CDR1 SGHVS and CDR2 FQNEAQ. The CDR3 totals 16 residues. Here the CDR3 reads CAGSLGAGRPKETQYF. In DNA, the CDR3 is TGTGCCGGCAGCTTAGGCGCTGGACGGCCTAAAGAGACCCAGTACTTC.

The V call is TRBV7-2, the J call TRBJ1-2, with a weak D call TRBD1 (6 bases). The ends were cut back, 2 bases at V and 7 bases at J, with 14 bases in the middle. The CDR3 consists of 14 residues. Germline CDR1 reads SGHTA; CDR2 reads FQGNSA. Here the CDR3 reads CASSLSSGDRGYTF. The CDR3 region has the DNA TGTGCCAGCAGCTTATCATCAGGGGACCGTGGCTACACCTTC. Full variable domain (outside the CDR3, taken from reference TRBV7-2 and TRBJ1-2): GAGVSQSPSNKVTEKGKDVELRCDPISGHTALYWYRQSLGQGLEFLIYFQGNSAPDKSGLPSDRFSAERTGGSVSTLTIQRTQQEDSAVYLCASSLSSGDRGYTFGSGTRLTVV.

CDR3 sequence: CSATRASGRIMEAQYF. CDR3 nucleotides: TGCAGTGCTACCCGGGCTAGCGGGAGAATTATGGAGGCCCAGTACTTC. The gene calls are TRBV20-1 and TRBJ2-7, with 10 nucleotides matching TRBD2. With V trimmed by 4 bases and J by 10 bases, 19 bases remained unmatched. The CDR3 loop spans 16 amino acids. Germline CDR1 reads DFQATT; CDR2 reads SNEGSKA (reference sequence).

V and J are TRBV3-1 and TRBJ1-2; 10 nucleotides align to TRBD1. From germline, CDR1 is LGHDT and CDR2 YNNKEL (reference sequence). Trimming at V came to 4 bases and at J to 7 bases, leaving 9 bases not matched to a gene. This CDR3 contains 15 residues. CDR3 bases: TGTGCCAGCAGCCTAAATGGACAGGGGGACTCTGGCTACACCTTC. Translation gives CASSLNGQGDSGYTF.

About this clonotype: The junction departs from germline at one end; a sequencing error may be responsible. The rearrangement joins TRBV29-1 to TRBJ2-7; 13 positions match TRBD2. From germline, CDR1 is SQVTM and CDR2 ANQGSEA. The CDR3 has 17 residues. Written as DNA, the CDR3 is TGCAGCGCAATACACCCGGGACTAGCGGGAACCTCCAACGAGCAGTACTTC. Translated: CSAIHPGLAGTSNEQYF.